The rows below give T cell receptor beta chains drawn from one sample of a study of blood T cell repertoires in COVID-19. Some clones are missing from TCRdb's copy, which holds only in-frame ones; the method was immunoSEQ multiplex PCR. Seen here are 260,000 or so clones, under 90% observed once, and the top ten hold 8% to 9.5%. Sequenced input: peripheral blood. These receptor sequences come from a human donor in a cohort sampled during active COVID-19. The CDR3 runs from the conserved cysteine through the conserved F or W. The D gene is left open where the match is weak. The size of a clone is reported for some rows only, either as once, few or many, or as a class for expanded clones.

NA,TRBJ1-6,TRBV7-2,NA,TGTGCCAGCAGCGTCGACAGGAATTCACCCCTCCACTTT,CASSVDRNSPLHF
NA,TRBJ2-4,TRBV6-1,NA,TGTGCCAGCAGTTGGGGACTCCTCGCCAAAAACATTCAGTACTTC,CASSWGLLAKNIQYF
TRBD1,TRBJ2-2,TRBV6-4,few,TGTGCCAGCAGGAGGACAGGGTTGTCCACCGGGGAGCTGTTTTTT,CASRRTGLSTGELFF
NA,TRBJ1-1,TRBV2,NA,TGTGCCAGCAGTTTAACAGGAAACACTGAAGCTTTCTTT,CASSLTGNTEAFF
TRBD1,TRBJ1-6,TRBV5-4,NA,TGTGCCAGCAGTTCACCCACAGGGGGGCGGAATTCACCCCTCCACTTT,CASSSPTGGRNSPLHF
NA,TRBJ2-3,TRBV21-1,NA,TGTGCCAGCAGCGAAGGGAGGGGACTAGCGGGAGGGTTTGACACTGAAACTAGCACAGATACGCAGTATTTT,CASSEGRGLAGGFDTETSTDTQYF
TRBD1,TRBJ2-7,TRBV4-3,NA,TGCGCCAGCAGCCAACGACAGGGTCAGTACGAGCAGTACTTC,CASSQRQGQYEQYF
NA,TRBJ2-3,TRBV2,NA,TGTGCCAGCAGTACTCTCGGGGGGCGCTCAGATACGCAGTATTTT,CASSTLGGRSDTQYF
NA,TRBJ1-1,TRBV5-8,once,TGTGCCAGCAGCCTGGTGGGGCGAGGAGCTTTCTTT,CASSLVGRGAFF
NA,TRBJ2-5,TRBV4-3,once,TGCGCCAGCAGCTCAAGTGTAGGACAGACTGTCACCCAGTACTTC,CASSSSVGQTVTQYF
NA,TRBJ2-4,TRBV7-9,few,TGTGCCAGCAGCTCTCCGGTGGCCAAAAACATTCAGTACTTC,CASSSPVAKNIQYF
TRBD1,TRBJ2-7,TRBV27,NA,TGTGCCAGCAGTGTAGGACAGGGCGGCGAGCAGTACTTC,CASSVGQGGEQYF
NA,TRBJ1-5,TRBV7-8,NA,TGTGCCAGCAGCTTAATGCCGGGGGAAAATCAGCCCCAGCATTTT,CASSLMPGENQPQHF
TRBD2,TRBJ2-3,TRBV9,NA,TGTGCCAGCAGCGTAGGGATCGGGCGGGAGGGCCTGAATACGCAGTATTTT,CASSVGIGREGLNTQYF
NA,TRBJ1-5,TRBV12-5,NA,TGTGCTAGTGGTTGGGCATTGAGAGGGGCCGGGGGTTATAGCAATCAGCCCCAGCATTTT,CASGWALRGAGGYSNQPQHF
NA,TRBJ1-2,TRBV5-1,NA,TGCGCCAGCAGCTTGGGGGCTACATCTAACTATGGCTACACCTTC,CASSLGATSNYGYTF
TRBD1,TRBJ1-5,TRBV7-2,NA,TGTGCCAGCAGCACGCGGACAGGGGGTAGTCAGCCCCAGCATTTT,CASSTRTGGSQPQHF
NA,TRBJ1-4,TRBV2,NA,TGTGCCACCGAGGGTGGGATCGGTGAAAAACTGTTTTTT,CATEGGIGEKLFF
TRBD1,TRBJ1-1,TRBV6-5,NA,TGTGCCAGCAGCTCGACAGGGCAGGCTTTCTTT,CASSSTGQAFF
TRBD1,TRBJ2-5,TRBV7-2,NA,TGTGCCAGCAGCTCAGGGGGCCGAGTGCTGGAGACCCAGTACTTC,CASSSGGRVLETQYF
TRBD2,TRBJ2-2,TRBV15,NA,TGTGCCACCAGCAGAGATAGACTAGCGGGAGGAAAGAACACCGGGGAGCTGTTTTTT,CATSRDRLAGGKNTGELFF
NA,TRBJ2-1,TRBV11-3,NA,TGTGCCAGCAGCTTAGGGCCAAAGCAGTTCTTC,CASSLGPKQFF